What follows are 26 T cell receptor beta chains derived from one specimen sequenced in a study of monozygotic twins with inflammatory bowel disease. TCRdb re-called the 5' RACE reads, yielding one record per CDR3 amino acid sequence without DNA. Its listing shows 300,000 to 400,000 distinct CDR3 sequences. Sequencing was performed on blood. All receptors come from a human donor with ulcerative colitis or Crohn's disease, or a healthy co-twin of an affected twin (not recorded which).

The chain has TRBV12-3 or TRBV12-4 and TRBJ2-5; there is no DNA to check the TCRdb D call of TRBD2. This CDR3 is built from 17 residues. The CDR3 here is CASSLSRQRGGLETQYF.

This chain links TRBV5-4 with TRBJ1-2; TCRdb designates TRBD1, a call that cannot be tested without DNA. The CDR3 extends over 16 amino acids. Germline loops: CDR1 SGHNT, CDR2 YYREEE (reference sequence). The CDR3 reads CASSLDPDRGSYGYTF.

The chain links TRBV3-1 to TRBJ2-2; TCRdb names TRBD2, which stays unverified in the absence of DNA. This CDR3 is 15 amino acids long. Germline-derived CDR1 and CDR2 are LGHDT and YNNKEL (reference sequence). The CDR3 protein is CASNLAGGPNGELFF.

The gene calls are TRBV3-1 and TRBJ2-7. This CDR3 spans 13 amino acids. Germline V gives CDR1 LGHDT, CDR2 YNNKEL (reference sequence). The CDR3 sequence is CASSQVLPYEQYF.

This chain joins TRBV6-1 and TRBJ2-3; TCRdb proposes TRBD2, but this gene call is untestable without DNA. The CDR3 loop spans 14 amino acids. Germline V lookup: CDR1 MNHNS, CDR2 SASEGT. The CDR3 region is CASSEQTRLATQYF.

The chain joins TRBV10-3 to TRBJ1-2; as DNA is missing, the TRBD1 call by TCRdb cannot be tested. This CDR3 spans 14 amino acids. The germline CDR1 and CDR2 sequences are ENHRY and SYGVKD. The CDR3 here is CAISSGPNNYGYTF.

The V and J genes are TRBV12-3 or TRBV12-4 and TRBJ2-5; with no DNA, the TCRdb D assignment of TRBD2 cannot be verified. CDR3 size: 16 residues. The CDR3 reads CASRPLLAGNWGSQYF.

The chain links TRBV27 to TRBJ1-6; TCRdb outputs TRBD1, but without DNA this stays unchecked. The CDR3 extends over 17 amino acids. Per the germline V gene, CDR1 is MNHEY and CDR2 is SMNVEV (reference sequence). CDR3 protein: CASSFIVGAGYNSPLHF.

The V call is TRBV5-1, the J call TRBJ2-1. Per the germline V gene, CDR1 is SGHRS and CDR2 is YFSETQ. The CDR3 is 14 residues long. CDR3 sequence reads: CASSVWTGYNEQFF.

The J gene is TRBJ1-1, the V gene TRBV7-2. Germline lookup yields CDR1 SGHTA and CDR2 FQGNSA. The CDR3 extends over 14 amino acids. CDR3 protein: CASSLVFGGTEAFF.

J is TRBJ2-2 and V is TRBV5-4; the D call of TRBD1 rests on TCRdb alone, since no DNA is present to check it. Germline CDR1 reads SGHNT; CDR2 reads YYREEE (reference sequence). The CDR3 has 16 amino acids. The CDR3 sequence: CASSSPPGMNTGELFF.

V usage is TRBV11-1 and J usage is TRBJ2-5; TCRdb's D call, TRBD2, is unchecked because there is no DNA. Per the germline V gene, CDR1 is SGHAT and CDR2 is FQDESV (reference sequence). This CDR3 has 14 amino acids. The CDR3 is CASSLGREEETQYF.

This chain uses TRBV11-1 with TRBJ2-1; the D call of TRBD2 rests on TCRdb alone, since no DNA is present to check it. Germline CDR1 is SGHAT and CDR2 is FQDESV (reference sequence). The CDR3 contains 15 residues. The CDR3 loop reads CASSPSGGARNEQFF.

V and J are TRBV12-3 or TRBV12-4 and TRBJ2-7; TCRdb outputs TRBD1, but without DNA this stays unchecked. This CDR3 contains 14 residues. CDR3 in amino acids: CASSLRGPLYEQYF.

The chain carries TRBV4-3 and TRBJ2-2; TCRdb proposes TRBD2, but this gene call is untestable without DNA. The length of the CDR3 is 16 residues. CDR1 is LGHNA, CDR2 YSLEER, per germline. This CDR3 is CASSQQPGTSPGELFF.

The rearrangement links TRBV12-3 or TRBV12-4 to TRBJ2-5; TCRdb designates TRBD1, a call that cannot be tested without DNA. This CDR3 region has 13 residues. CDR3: CASSLTDGETQYF.

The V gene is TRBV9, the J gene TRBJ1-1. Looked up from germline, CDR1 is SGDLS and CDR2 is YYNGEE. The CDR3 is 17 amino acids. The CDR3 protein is CASSVDWNGARNTEAFF.

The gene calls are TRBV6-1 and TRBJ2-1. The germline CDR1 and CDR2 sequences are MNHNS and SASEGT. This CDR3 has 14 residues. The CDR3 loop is CASRSITSNNEQFF.

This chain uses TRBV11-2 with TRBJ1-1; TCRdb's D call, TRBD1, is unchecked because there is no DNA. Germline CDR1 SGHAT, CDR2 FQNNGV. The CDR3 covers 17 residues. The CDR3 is CASSFSLGLTFNTEAFF.

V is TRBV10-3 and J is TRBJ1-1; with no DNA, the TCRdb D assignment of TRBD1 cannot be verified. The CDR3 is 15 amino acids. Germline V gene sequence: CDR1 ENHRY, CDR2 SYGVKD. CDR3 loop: CAISDRDILNTEAFF.

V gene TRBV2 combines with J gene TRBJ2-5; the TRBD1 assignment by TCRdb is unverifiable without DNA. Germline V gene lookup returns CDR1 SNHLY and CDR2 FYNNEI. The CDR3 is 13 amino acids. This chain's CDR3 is CASSGQGRETQYF.

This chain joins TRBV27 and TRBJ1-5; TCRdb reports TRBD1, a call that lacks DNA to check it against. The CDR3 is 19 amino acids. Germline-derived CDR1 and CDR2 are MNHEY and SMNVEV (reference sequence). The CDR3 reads CATANGSQGAVLYLRPQHF.

The CDR3 sequence: CATGRSEITQYF. The chain couples TRBV15 to TRBJ2-3; TCRdb's assignment of TRBD2 cannot be checked, as there is no DNA. The germline gives CDR1 LNHNV, CDR2 YYDKDF (reference sequence). This CDR3 region has 12 residues. The variable domain in full, completed from reference TRBV15 and TRBJ2-3, reads DAMVIQNPRYQVTQFGKPVTLSCSQTLNHNVMYWYQQKSSQAPKLLFHYYDKDFNNEADTPDNFQSRRPNTSFCFLDIRSPGLGDTAMYLCATGRSEITQYFGPGTRLTVL.

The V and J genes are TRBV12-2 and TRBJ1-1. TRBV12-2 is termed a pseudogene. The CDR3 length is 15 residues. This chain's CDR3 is CASRLAGVMNTEAFF.

CDR3 in amino acids: CASSESAIDTQYF. The chain links TRBV25-1 to TRBJ2-3. The germline V gene has CDR1 MGHDK and CDR2 SYGVNS. The CDR3 extends over 13 amino acids.

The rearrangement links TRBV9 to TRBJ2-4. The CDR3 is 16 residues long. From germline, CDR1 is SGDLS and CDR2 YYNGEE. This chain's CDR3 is CASSYGLPSTKNIQYF.